The text below deals with one TCR beta chain. Its antigen is not known. The sample originates from a study of OX40 agonist ivuxolimab in advanced cancers. The wider study: Hepatocellular carcinoma, melanoma, renal cell or head and neck cancer was diagnosed in the dose-escalation patients.

Whole-study results and caveats: Mean expanded clone counts were higher in CD8+ than CD4+ T cells.

The germline V gene encodes CDR1 MNHNY and CDR2 SVGAGI (reference sequence). The CDR3 runs to 13 residues. V was pared by 5 bases and J by 6 bases, with 13 bases between. Libraries were prepared by immunoSEQ multiplex PCR; TCRdb keeps only in-frame clonotypes and omits some of them. Of 60,000 to 70,000 clones in the sample, approximately 89% were seen once. Enrollment shut out patients with autoimmune disease history or systemic immunosuppression. The chain links TRBV6-6 to TRBJ1-2; D is possibly TRBD1 (6 bases). This TCR came from an adult with an advanced solid tumor such as melanoma, head and neck, liver or kidney cancer. Here the sequenced sample was CD4+ or CD8+ T cells sorted from blood, taken in a trial of the OX40 agonist ivuxolimab. Here the CDR3 reads CASSNYREDGYTF. CDR3 bases: TGTGCCAGCAGTAACTACAGGGAAGATGGCTACACCTTC.